This entry features one T cell receptor (beta chain) sequence. With V trimmed by 5 bases and J by 3 bases, 5 bases remained unmatched. Germline V lookup: CDR1 MDHEN, CDR2 SYDVKM. The CDR3 is 14 residues long. This record comes from a study of blood T cell repertoires in COVID-19. As originally analysed: It was from reference gene primer amplification that nucleated cell counts were estimated. Clones were read by immunoSEQ multiplex PCR, and TCRdb kept only the in-frame ones, dropping some. That table gives V, J and clone size, and the DNA gave D and trimming. The sample includes approximately 82,000 clones, around 84% of them seen just once.

The TCR originated in a woman aged 65 to 85 with acute or convalescent COVID-19. J is TRBJ2-3 and V is TRBV28, with TRBD2 identical over 7 bases. Sequencing was done on a sample of peripheral blood. The CDR3 coding sequence is TGTGCCAGCAGTCTGGCTAGCGGAACAGATACGCAGTATTTT. Protein sequence: CASSLASGTDTQYF.